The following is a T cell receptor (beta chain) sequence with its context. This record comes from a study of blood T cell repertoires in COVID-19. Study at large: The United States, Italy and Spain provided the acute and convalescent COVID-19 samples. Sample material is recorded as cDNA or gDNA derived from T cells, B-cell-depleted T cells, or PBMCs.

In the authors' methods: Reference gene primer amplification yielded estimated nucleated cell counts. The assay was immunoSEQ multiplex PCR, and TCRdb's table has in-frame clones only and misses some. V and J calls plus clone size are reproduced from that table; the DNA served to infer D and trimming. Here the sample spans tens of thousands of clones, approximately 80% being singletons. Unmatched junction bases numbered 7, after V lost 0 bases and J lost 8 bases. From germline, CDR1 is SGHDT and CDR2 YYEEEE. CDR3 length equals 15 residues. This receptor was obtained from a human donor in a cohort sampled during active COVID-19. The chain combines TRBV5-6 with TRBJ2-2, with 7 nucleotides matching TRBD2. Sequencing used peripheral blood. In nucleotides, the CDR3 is TGTGCCAGCAGCTTGGCGGGAGGCCCGGTGGGGGAGCTGTTTTTT. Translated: CASSLAGGPVGELFF.